Listed below are T cell receptor beta chains from one sample, sequenced in a study of response to subunit inactivated influenza vaccine. TCRdb re-called the RT-PCR reads with MiXCR, one entry per CDR3 protein. The sample carries about 580,000 distinct CDR3 sequences, 14% recorded once. Sequencing was performed on PBMCs from blood, taken about 11 days after vaccination. These receptor sequences come from a man aged 50 or older who received an inactivated influenza vaccine. The conserved cysteine and the conserved F or W are not part of the CDR3 here. A D gene is named only where the DNA matches it firmly.

SIIGRDATYEQY	12	TRBV29-1	TRBJ2-7	-
ASSFRPGEQY	10	TRBV28	TRBJ2-7	-
SASRDRVHEQY	11	TRBV20-1	TRBJ2-7	TRBD1
ASSMLGWDEQF	11	TRBV19	TRBJ2-1	-
ASSALRFGTSYEQY	14	TRBV12-3/TRBV12-4	TRBJ2-7	-
ASRVDRGETQY	11	TRBV12-3/TRBV12-4	TRBJ2-5	TRBD1
ASSQAQLAGQQF	12	TRBV11-2	TRBJ2-1	TRBD2
ASSGQIAGAEQY	12	TRBV9	TRBJ2-7	TRBD2
ASSLVLAGASTDTQY	15	TRBV5-1	TRBJ2-3	TRBD2
ASSQEPQGVSGNTIY	15	TRBV4-3	TRBJ1-3	TRBD1
ASTIQLQETQY	11	TRBV6-2/TRBV6-3	TRBJ2-5	-
ATGSVSGSYNEQF	13	TRBV15	TRBJ2-1	-
ASSSDHEQF	9	TRBV5-1	TRBJ2-1	-
ASSLVYVQGNTEAF	14	TRBV11-2	TRBJ1-1	-
ASSRSPRTGTITDTQY	16	TRBV5-1	TRBJ2-3	TRBD1
SVILAGVAKNIQY	13	TRBV29-1	TRBJ2-4	TRBD2
AISADRVRYEQY	12	TRBV10-3	TRBJ2-7	TRBD1
ASSWGDNAYEQY	12	TRBV6-5	TRBJ2-7	-
AIFRGGNTGELF	12	TRBV10-3	TRBJ2-2	-
ASSLYRVRGPNEKLF	15	TRBV28	TRBJ1-4	-
ASSSTNTGELF	11	TRBV27	TRBJ2-2	-
AIRDYGGDEQY	11	TRBV6-2/TRBV6-3	TRBJ2-7	-
SASNPTDPATNEKLF	15	TRBV20-1	TRBJ1-4	-
ASSPRHGQGSGEKLF	15	TRBV12-3/TRBV12-4	TRBJ1-4	TRBD1
ASSRGTSGRRQETQY	15	TRBV4-3	TRBJ2-5	TRBD2
ASRETGGNEQY	11	TRBV12-3/TRBV12-4	TRBJ2-7	TRBD1
ASSLVRVRSYNEQF	14	TRBV5-6	TRBJ2-1	-
SARPVTSAQETQY	13	TRBV20-1	TRBJ2-5	TRBD2
SATTNTGGYEQF	12	TRBV20-1	TRBJ2-1	TRBD1